Detailed here is one T cell receptor (beta chain). These data are taken from a study of blood T cell repertoires in COVID-19. Overall study context: Sites across the United States, Italy and Spain contributed samples from acute and convalescent COVID-19. T cells, B-cell-depleted T cells, or PBMCs provided the cDNA or gDNA that served as material.

Sequencing used immunoSEQ multiplex PCR; TCRdb keeps in-frame clones, though not all of them. Here the sample spans under 150,000 clones, under 85% being singletons. This CDR3 is built from 14 residues. Trimming took 4 bases from V and 10 from J; bases not matched to a gene: 6. CDR1 and CDR2 from the germline V gene are SGHTA and FQGNSA. This TCR was recovered from a middle-aged man with active or convalescent COVID-19. The gene calls are TRBV7-2 and TRBJ2-1; TRBD2 matches 11 bases. Input material: peripheral blood. CDR3 loop: CASSSQGTSGEQFF. CDR3 sequence (DNA): TGTGCCAGCAGCTCGCAGGGGACTAGCGGCGAGCAGTTCTTC. Based on the CDR3 plus reference TRBV7-2 and TRBJ2-1, the full variable domain is GAGVSQSPSNKVTEKGKDVELRCDPISGHTALYWYRQSLGQGLEFLIYFQGNSAPDKSGLPSDRFSAERTGGSVSTLTIQRTQQEDSAVYLCASSSQGTSGEQFFGPGTRLTVL.